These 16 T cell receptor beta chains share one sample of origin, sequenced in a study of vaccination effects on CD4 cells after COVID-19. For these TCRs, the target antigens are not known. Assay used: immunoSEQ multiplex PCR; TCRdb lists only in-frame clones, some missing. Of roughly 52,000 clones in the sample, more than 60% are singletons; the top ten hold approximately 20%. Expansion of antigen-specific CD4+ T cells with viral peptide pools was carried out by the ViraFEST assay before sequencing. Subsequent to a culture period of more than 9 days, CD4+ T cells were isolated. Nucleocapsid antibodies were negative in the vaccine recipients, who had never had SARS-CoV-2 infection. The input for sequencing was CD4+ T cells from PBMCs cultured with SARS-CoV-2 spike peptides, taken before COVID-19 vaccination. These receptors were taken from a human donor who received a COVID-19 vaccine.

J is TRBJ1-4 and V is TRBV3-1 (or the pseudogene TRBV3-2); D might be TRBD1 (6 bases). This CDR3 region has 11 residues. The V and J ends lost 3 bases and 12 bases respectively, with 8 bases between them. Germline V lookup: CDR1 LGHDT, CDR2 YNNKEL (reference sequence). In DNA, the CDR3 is TGTGCCAGCAGCCATGCAGGGGAACTGTTTTTT. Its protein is CASSHAGELFF.

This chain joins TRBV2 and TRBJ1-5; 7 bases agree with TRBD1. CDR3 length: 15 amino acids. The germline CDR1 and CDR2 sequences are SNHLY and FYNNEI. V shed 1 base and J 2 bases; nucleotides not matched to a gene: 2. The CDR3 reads CASSEEGAGNQPQHF. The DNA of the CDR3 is TGTGCCAGCAGTGAAGAGGGGGCGGGCAATCAGCCCCAGCATTTT. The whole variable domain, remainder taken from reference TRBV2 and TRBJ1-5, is EPEVTQTPSHQVTQMGQEVILRCVPISNHLYFYWYRQILGQKVEFLVSFYNNEISEKSEIFDDQFSVERPDGSNFTLKIRSTKLEDSAMYFCASSEEGAGNQPQHFGDGTRLSIL.

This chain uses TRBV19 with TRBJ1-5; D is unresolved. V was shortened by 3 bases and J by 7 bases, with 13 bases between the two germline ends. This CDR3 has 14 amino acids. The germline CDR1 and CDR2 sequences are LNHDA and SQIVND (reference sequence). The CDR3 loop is CASSIFQVRQPQHF. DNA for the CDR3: TGTGCCAGTAGTATTTTCCAGGTTCGGCAGCCCCAGCATTTT. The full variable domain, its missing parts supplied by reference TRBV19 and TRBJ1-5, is DGGITQSPKYLFRKEGQNVTLSCEQNLNHDAMYWYRQDPGQGLRLIYYSQIVNDFQKGDIAEGYSVSREKKESFPLTVTSAQKNPTAFYLCASSIFQVRQPQHFGDGTRLSIL.

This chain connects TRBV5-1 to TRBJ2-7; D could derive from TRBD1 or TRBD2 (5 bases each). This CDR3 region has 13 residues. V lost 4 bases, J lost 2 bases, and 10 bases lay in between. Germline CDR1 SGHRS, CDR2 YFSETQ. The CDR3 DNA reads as TGCGCCAGCAGCCGGGACGCGGCCTACGAGCAGTACTTC. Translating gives CASSRDAAYEQYF.

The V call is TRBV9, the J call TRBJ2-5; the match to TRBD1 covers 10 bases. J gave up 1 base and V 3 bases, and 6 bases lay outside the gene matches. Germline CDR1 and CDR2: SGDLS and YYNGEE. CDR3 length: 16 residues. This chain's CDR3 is CASSAWDRGAQETQYF. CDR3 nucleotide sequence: TGTGCCAGCAGCGCTTGGGACAGGGGCGCCCAAGAGACCCAGTACTTC.

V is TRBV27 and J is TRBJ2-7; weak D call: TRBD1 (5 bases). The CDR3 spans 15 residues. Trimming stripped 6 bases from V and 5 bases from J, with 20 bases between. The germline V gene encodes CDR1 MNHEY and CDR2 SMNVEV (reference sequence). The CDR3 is CASSRDLGRLNEQYF. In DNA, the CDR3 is TGTGCCAGCAGCAGGGATTTGGGCAGGCTGAACGAGCAGTACTTC.

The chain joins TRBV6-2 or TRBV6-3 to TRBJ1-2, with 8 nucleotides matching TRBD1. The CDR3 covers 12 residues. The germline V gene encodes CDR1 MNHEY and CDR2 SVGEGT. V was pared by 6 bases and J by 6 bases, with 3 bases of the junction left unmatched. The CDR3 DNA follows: TGTGCCAGCAGCAGACAGGGGAATGGCTACACCTTC. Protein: CASSRQGNGYTF.

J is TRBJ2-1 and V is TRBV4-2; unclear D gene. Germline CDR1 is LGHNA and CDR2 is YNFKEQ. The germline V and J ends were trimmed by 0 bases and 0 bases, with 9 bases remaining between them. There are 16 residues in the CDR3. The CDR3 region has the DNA TGTGCCAGCAGCCAAGAGATGGGAAGCTCCTACAATGAGCAGTTCTTC. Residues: CASSQEMGSSYNEQFF.

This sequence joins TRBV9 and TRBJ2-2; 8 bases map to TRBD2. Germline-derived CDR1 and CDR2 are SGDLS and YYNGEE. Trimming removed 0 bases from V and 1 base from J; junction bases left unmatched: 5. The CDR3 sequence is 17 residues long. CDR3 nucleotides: TGTGCCAGCAGCGTAGAGGCGGGGGGCATGAACACCGGGGAGCTGTTTTTT. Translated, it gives CASSVEAGGMNTGELFF.

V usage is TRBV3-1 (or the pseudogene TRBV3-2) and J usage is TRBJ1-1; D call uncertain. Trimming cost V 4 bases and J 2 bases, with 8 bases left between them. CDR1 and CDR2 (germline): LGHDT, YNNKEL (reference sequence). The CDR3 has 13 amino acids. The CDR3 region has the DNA TGTGCCAGCAGCCTAACCGGTAACACTGAAGCTTTCTTT. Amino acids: CASSLTGNTEAFF.

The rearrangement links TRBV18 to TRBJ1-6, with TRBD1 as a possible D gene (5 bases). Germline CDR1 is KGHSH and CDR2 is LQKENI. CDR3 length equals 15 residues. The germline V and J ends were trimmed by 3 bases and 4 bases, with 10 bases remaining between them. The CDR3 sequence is CASSPQGPYNSPLHF. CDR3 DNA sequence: TGTGCCAGCTCACCGCAGGGTCCTTATAATTCACCCCTCCACTTT.

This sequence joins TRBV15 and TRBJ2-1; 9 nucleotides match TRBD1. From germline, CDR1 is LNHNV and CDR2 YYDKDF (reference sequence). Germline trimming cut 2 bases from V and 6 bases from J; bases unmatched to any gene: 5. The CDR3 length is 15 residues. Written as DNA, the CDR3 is TGTGCCACCAGCAGAAATCCGGGACAGGGCAATGAGCAGTTCTTC. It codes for CATSRNPGQGNEQFF.

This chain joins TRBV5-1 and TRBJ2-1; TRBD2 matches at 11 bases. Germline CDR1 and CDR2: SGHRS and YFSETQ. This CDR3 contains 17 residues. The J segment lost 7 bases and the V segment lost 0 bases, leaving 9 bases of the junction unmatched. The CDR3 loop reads CASSLALTSGNFNEQFF. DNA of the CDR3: TGCGCCAGCAGCTTGGCCCTGACTAGCGGGAATTTTAATGAGCAGTTCTTC.

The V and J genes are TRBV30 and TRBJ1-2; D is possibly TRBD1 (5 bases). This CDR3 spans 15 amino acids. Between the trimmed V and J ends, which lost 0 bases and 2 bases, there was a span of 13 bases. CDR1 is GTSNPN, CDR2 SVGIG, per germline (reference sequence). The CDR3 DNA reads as TGTGCCTGGAGTGTACTGGGACCGGCCAACTATGGCTACACCTTC. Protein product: CAWSVLGPANYGYTF.

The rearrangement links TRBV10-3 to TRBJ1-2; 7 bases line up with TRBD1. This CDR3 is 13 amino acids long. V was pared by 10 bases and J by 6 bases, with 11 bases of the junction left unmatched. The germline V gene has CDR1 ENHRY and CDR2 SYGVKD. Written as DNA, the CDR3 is TGTGCCACCACCACAGCCAGGGGGGATGGCTACACCTTC. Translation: CATTTARGDGYTF.

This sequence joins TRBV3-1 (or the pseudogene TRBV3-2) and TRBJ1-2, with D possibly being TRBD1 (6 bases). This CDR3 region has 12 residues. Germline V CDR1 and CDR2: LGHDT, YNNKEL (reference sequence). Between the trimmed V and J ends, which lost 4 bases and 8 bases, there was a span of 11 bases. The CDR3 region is CASSRTERGYTF. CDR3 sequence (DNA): TGTGCCAGCAGCCGGACAGAGAGAGGCTACACCTTC.